The 10 T cell receptor beta chains presented below share a single source sample, sequenced in a study of OX40 agonist ivuxolimab in advanced cancers. Libraries were built with the immunoSEQ multiplex PCR assay. In its TCRdb copy, this immuneACCESS table keeps in-frame sequences only and misses some clones. Where compared with another copy, unresolved V genes explain less than half of these, and the others have no known cause. This sample has roughly 15,000 clones in its table, and approximately 91% of those were observed once. 65% to 75% of the sample is in the top ten clones. The starting material was CD4+ or CD8+ T cells sorted from blood, obtained in a trial of the OX40 agonist ivuxolimab. Receptors were obtained from an adult with an advanced solid tumor such as melanoma, head and neck, liver or kidney cancer.

CDR3 sequence reads: CASSQRGGYNEQFF. Written as DNA, the CDR3 is TGTGCCAGCAGCCAGCGGGGGGGTTACAATGAGCAGTTCTTC. This rearrangement joins TRBV6-5 to TRBJ2-1; TRBD2 agrees at 10 bases. CDR3 length: 14 residues. Trimming cost V 6 bases and J 4 bases; bases outside gene matches: 3. Per germline, CDR1 MNHEY and CDR2 SVGAGI.

This clone was picked up a small number of times. The rearrangement links TRBV6-1 to TRBJ1-1; no definite D call. V shed 5 bases and J shed 3 bases, with 16 bases lying between them. The CDR3 length is 15 residues. The V gene's germline CDR1 is MNHNS and CDR2 SASEGT. The DNA of the CDR3 is TGTGCCAGCAGTATCCCCCGTCGGGCGGACACTGAAGCTTTCTTT. This sequence encodes CASSIPRRADTEAFF.

V usage is TRBV5-6 and J usage is TRBJ2-7; D perhaps matches TRBD2 (5 bases). CDR1 is SGHDT and CDR2 is YYEEEE in the germline V gene. CDR3 length: 13 residues. Trimming left V 2 bases short and J 1 base short, with 7 bases between. Written as DNA, the CDR3 is TGTGCCAGCAGCTTCGGGGTTTCCTACGAGCAGTACTTC. As protein: CASSFGVSYEQYF.

V is TRBV6-5 and J is TRBJ1-1; D is unresolved. Germline assignment: CDR1 MNHEY and CDR2 SVGAGI. The CDR3 totals 14 residues. Trimming removed 0 bases at V and 1 base at J, with 6 bases between. DNA of the CDR3: TGTGCCAGCAGTTACTCCCAAGAGAACACTGAAGCTTTCTTT. Translated: CASSYSQENTEAFF.

V gene TRBV7-6 combines with J gene TRBJ2-6; D may correspond to TRBD1 or TRBD2 (5 bases each). Between the trimmed V and J ends, which lost 7 bases and 2 bases, there was a span of 9 bases. Germline CDR1 reads SGHVS; CDR2 reads FNYEAQ. The CDR3 runs to 14 residues. The CDR3 nucleotides are TGTGCCAGCACCCGGGACCCTGGGGCCAACGTCCTGACTTTC. Its translation: CASTRDPGANVLTF.

The J gene is TRBJ1-1, the V gene TRBV10-3; D is uncertain. The CDR3 contains 14 residues. In germline, CDR1 is ENHRY, CDR2 SYGVKD. Trimming took off 3 bases at V and 1 base at J, with 9 bases between the two ends. In DNA, the CDR3 is TGTGCCATCAGTGATTTTTGGGGGAACACTGAAGCTTTCTTT. Translated: CAISDFWGNTEAFF.

The V gene is TRBV30, the J gene TRBJ2-4, with D tentatively TRBD1 (6 bases). The CDR3 totals 13 residues. V lost 4 bases to trimming and J lost 5 bases, with 12 bases between them. Germline V gives CDR1 GTSNPN, CDR2 SVGIG (reference sequence). The CDR3 protein is CAWTLGAQNIQYF. CDR3 bases: TGTGCCTGGACACTGGGGGCGCAAAACATTCAGTACTTC.

The gene calls are TRBV5-1 and TRBJ2-7; maybe TRBD1 (6 bases). Trimming stripped 1 base from V and 5 bases from J, with 10 bases between. The CDR3 spans 13 residues. Germline CDR1 and CDR2: SGHRS and YFSETQ. CDR3 nucleotide sequence: TGCGCCAGCAGCTTGTGGGGGCGCGACGAGCAGTACTTC. Its protein product is CASSLWGRDEQYF.

The chain has TRBV5-4 and TRBJ2-7, with D tentatively TRBD2 (6 bases). Trimming left V 2 bases short and J 2 bases short, with 8 bases between. In germline, CDR1 is SGHNT, CDR2 YYREEE (reference sequence). The CDR3 length is 13 residues. The CDR3 nucleotides are TGTGCCAGCAGCTTTGGCGGGACCTACGAGCAGTACTTC. Translation: CASSFGGTYEQYF.

This clone is medium-sized within its sample. J is TRBJ2-1 and V is TRBV7-9; D perhaps matches TRBD2 (5 bases). Trimming stripped 3 bases from V and 9 bases from J, with 12 bases between. CDR1 and CDR2 from the germline V gene are SEHNR and FQNEAQ (reference sequence). This CDR3 has 13 amino acids. Here the CDR3 DNA reads TGTGCCAGCAGCTTTACCGGGAAGGGTGAGCAGTTCTTC. Translating gives CASSFTGKGEQFF.